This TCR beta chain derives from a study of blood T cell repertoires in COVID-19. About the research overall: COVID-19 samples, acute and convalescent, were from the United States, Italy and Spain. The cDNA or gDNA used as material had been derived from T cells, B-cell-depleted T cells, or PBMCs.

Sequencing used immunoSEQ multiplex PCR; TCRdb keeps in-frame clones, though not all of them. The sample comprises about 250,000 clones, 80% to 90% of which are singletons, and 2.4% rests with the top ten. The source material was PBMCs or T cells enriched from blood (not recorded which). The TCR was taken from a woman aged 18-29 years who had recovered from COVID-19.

The CDR3 region is CASSFNSGYEQYF. In DNA, the CDR3 is TGCGCCAGCAGCTTCAACAGCGGCTACGAGCAGTACTTC. The V call is TRBV5-1, the J call TRBJ2-7, with a possible D match to TRBD2 (5 bases). Germline V lookup: CDR1 SGHRS, CDR2 YFSETQ. Trimming removed 2 bases at V and 3 bases at J, with 9 bases between. The CDR3 covers 13 residues. The full variable domain, its missing parts supplied by reference TRBV5-1 and TRBJ2-7, is KAGVTQTPRYLIKTRGQQVTLSCSPISGHRSVSWYQQTPGQGLQFLFEYFSETQRNKGNFPGRFSGRQFSNSRSEMNVSTLELGDSALYLCASSFNSGYEQYFGPGTRLTVT.